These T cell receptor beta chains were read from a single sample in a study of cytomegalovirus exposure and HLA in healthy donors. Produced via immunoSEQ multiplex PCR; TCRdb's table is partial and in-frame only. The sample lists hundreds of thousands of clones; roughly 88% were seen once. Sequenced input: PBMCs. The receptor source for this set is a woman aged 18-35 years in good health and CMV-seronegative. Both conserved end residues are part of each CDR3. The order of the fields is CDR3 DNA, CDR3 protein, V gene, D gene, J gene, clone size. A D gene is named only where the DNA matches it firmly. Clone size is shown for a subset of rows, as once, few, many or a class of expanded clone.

cdr3_nt: TGTGCCAGCAGCCAGGAGATGAACACTGAAGCTTTCTTT; cdr3_aa: CASSQEMNTEAFF; v_call: TRBV14; d_call: .; j_call: TRBJ1-1; clone_size: few
cdr3_nt: TGTGCCAGCAGCTCAACCGGGGGGGACGGTGAAGCTTTCTTT; cdr3_aa: CASSSTGGDGEAFF; v_call: TRBV7-3; d_call: .; j_call: TRBJ1-1; clone_size: .
cdr3_nt: TGTGCCAGCAGCCCGCCGAAGGACAGGGGTTATGAAGCTTTCTTT; cdr3_aa: CASSPPKDRGYEAFF; v_call: TRBV6-6; d_call: TRBD1; j_call: TRBJ1-1; clone_size: .
cdr3_nt: TGCGCCAGCAGCCGGGGGGGGGAACCTGAAGCTTTCTTT; cdr3_aa: CASSRGGEPEAFF; v_call: TRBV5-1; d_call: .; j_call: TRBJ1-1; clone_size: .
cdr3_nt: TGTGCCAGCAGGCCGGGACTAAGCTCCTACAATGAGCAGTTCTTC; cdr3_aa: CASRPGLSSYNEQFF; v_call: TRBV27; d_call: TRBD2; j_call: TRBJ2-1; clone_size: .
cdr3_nt: TGTGCCAGCATTGCGTCCAGGGAAGTGAACTATGGCTACACCTTC; cdr3_aa: CASIASREVNYGYTF; v_call: TRBV2; d_call: .; j_call: TRBJ1-2; clone_size: .
cdr3_nt: TGCGCCAGCAGCCGGAGAGCACAAGAGACCCAGTACTTC; cdr3_aa: CASSRRAQETQYF; v_call: TRBV4-3; d_call: .; j_call: TRBJ2-5; clone_size: .
cdr3_nt: TGTGCCAGCAGCCTCGGGACTAGCTCCCATGAGCAGTTCTTC; cdr3_aa: CASSLGTSSHEQFF; v_call: TRBV7-7; d_call: TRBD2; j_call: TRBJ2-1; clone_size: once
cdr3_nt: TGTGCCAGCAGCTTATTGAGGGACAGGGTGTACGAGCAGTACTTC; cdr3_aa: CASSLLRDRVYEQYF; v_call: TRBV11-2; d_call: TRBD1; j_call: TRBJ2-7; clone_size: .
cdr3_nt: TGTGCCAGTAGCTGGTACAGTTATAGCAATCAGCCCCAGCATTTT; cdr3_aa: CASSWYSYSNQPQHF; v_call: TRBV19; d_call: .; j_call: TRBJ1-5; clone_size: .
cdr3_nt: TGTGCCAGCAGCCAAGATTCTAGTCCCGGACTACCATACAATGAGCAGTTCTTC; cdr3_aa: CASSQDSSPGLPYNEQFF; v_call: TRBV14; d_call: .; j_call: TRBJ2-1; clone_size: .
cdr3_nt: TGTGCCAGCAGCCCGAGATTGACAGGTCTTAATTCACCCCTCCACTTT; cdr3_aa: CASSPRLTGLNSPLHF; v_call: TRBV9; d_call: .; j_call: TRBJ1-6; clone_size: .
cdr3_nt: TGCGCCAGCAGCCCGAGCGGGAGCTACGAGCAGTACTTC; cdr3_aa: CASSPSGSYEQYF; v_call: TRBV4-1; d_call: TRBD2; j_call: TRBJ2-7; clone_size: .
cdr3_nt: TGTGCCAGCCGCCTTTCCGATTCTACCCTCCACTTT; cdr3_aa: CASRLSDSTLHF; v_call: TRBV28; d_call: .; j_call: TRBJ1-6; clone_size: .
cdr3_nt: TGTGCCAGCAGAAGACAGGGGGCTGGCGGCTACACCTTC; cdr3_aa: CASRRQGAGGYTF; v_call: TRBV6-5; d_call: TRBD1; j_call: TRBJ1-2; clone_size: .
cdr3_nt: TGTGCCAGTTCGGCCAGGCTAACCGGGGAGCTGTTTTTT; cdr3_aa: CASSARLTGELFF; v_call: TRBV19; d_call: .; j_call: TRBJ2-2; clone_size: .
cdr3_nt: TGTGCCAGCTCACCAACTAGCGGGGGAGAGACCCAGTACTTC; cdr3_aa: CASSPTSGGETQYF; v_call: TRBV18; d_call: TRBD2; j_call: TRBJ2-5; clone_size: .
cdr3_nt: TGTGCCAGCAGCCCGACAGGGGGCTCGAAAGACTACGAGCAGTACTTC; cdr3_aa: CASSPTGGSKDYEQYF; v_call: TRBV7-9; d_call: TRBD1; j_call: TRBJ2-7; clone_size: .
cdr3_nt: TGTGCCAGCAGCGCCCATTCAGGCACCGGGGAGCTGTTTTTT; cdr3_aa: CASSAHSGTGELFF; v_call: TRBV9; d_call: .; j_call: TRBJ2-2; clone_size: .
cdr3_nt: TGTGCCAGTAGTGACAGTAGTGGCAATCAGCCCCAGCATTTT; cdr3_aa: CASSDSSGNQPQHF; v_call: TRBV19; d_call: .; j_call: TRBJ1-5; clone_size: .
cdr3_nt: TGTGCCAGCATCCGCACCCGGGACAGGGGCGATTACGAGCAGTACTTC; cdr3_aa: CASIRTRDRGDYEQYF; v_call: TRBV2; d_call: TRBD1; j_call: TRBJ2-7; clone_size: .
cdr3_nt: TGTGCCAGCAGCCTCATGGGACTAGCGACCAATGAGCAGTTCTTC; cdr3_aa: CASSLMGLATNEQFF; v_call: TRBV7-2; d_call: TRBD2; j_call: TRBJ2-1; clone_size: .
cdr3_nt: TGTGCCAGCAGTGTTATAGGTATTTCCGGGAAGAACACCGGGGAGCTGTTTTTT; cdr3_aa: CASSVIGISGKNTGELFF; v_call: TRBV28; d_call: .; j_call: TRBJ2-2; clone_size: .
cdr3_nt: TGCGCCAGCAGCTCGCAGCGGGGGAACACCGGGGAGCTGTTTTTT; cdr3_aa: CASSSQRGNTGELFF; v_call: TRBV5-1; d_call: TRBD2; j_call: TRBJ2-2; clone_size: .
cdr3_nt: TGTGCCAGCAGCTTAGCGGCGCGACAGGGCTACGAGCAGTACTTC; cdr3_aa: CASSLAARQGYEQYF; v_call: TRBV11-2; d_call: TRBD1; j_call: TRBJ2-7; clone_size: few
cdr3_nt: TGTGCCAGCAGCCAAGATCTCCTGCGCGACACTGAAGCTTTCTTT; cdr3_aa: CASSQDLLRDTEAFF; v_call: TRBV14; d_call: .; j_call: TRBJ1-1; clone_size: .
cdr3_nt: TGTGCCAGCAGTCCCACACATTACACAGATACGCAGTATTTT; cdr3_aa: CASSPTHYTDTQYF; v_call: TRBV28; d_call: .; j_call: TRBJ2-3; clone_size: .
cdr3_nt: TGTGCCAGCTCACTCGGACAGGCTATGAACACTGAAGCTTTCTTT; cdr3_aa: CASSLGQAMNTEAFF; v_call: TRBV18; d_call: TRBD1; j_call: TRBJ1-1; clone_size: .
cdr3_nt: TGTGCCAGCAGTTCTCAGGGAAATGAGCAGTTCTTC; cdr3_aa: CASSSQGNEQFF; v_call: TRBV6-5; d_call: .; j_call: TRBJ2-1; clone_size: .
cdr3_nt: TGTGCCAGTAGTATGTCCCCTGGCCTCTACGAGCAGTACTTC; cdr3_aa: CASSMSPGLYEQYF; v_call: TRBV19; d_call: .; j_call: TRBJ2-7; clone_size: .
cdr3_nt: TGCGCCAGCAGTGAGTCGATGGGCTTGCAGCCCCAGCATTTT; cdr3_aa: CASSESMGLQPQHF; v_call: TRBV10-2; d_call: .; j_call: TRBJ1-5; clone_size: once
cdr3_nt: TGTGCCAGCAGTCGACTAGCGGGAGGTCTGGATGAGCAGTTCTTC; cdr3_aa: CASSRLAGGLDEQFF; v_call: TRBV7-8; d_call: TRBD2; j_call: TRBJ2-1; clone_size: once
cdr3_nt: TGTGCCAGCGCACAGGTTTTGGACAATCAGCCCCAGCATTTT; cdr3_aa: CASAQVLDNQPQHF; v_call: TRBV6-5; d_call: .; j_call: TRBJ1-5; clone_size: .
cdr3_nt: TGCGCCAGCAGCCTATCCGGGACAGGGTTTTACGAGCAGTACTTC; cdr3_aa: CASSLSGTGFYEQYF; v_call: TRBV4-1; d_call: TRBD1; j_call: TRBJ2-7; clone_size: .
cdr3_nt: TGCAGCGTTGAATCCTCAGGGTCAGCCTACGAGCAGTACTTC; cdr3_aa: CSVESSGSAYEQYF; v_call: TRBV29-1; d_call: .; j_call: TRBJ2-7; clone_size: .
cdr3_nt: TGCGCCAGCAGCTCCACCCTAGCGGGAGGTGGCAATGAGCAGTTCTTC; cdr3_aa: CASSSTLAGGGNEQFF; v_call: TRBV5-1; d_call: TRBD2; j_call: TRBJ2-1; clone_size: once
cdr3_nt: TGTGCCAGCAGCAAACAGGGTCAGGGCACTGAAGCTTTCTTT; cdr3_aa: CASSKQGQGTEAFF; v_call: TRBV6-5; d_call: .; j_call: TRBJ1-1; clone_size: .
cdr3_nt: TGTGCCAGCAGCCTGGGACTTTTCACCGGGGAGCTGTTTTTT; cdr3_aa: CASSLGLFTGELFF; v_call: TRBV7-2; d_call: .; j_call: TRBJ2-2; clone_size: .
cdr3_nt: TGTGCCTGGGGAGAGGGACTAGCGATCACCTACGAGCAGTACTTC; cdr3_aa: CAWGEGLAITYEQYF; v_call: TRBV30; d_call: TRBD2; j_call: TRBJ2-7; clone_size: few
cdr3_nt: TGCGCCAGCAGCCAAGATGGGATCAGGGCGCGGCGGTCGGAGACCCAGTACTTC; cdr3_aa: CASSQDGIRARRSETQYF; v_call: TRBV4-1; d_call: .; j_call: TRBJ2-5; clone_size: .
cdr3_nt: TGTGCCAGCAGGCAATTGAGACACAGGGATATGAACACTGAAGCTTTCTTT; cdr3_aa: CASRQLRHRDMNTEAFF; v_call: TRBV11-2; d_call: .; j_call: TRBJ1-1; clone_size: .
cdr3_nt: TGCGCCAGCAGCCCTCGGACAGGGGTGAAGGAGACCCAGTACTTC; cdr3_aa: CASSPRTGVKETQYF; v_call: TRBV5-1; d_call: TRBD1; j_call: TRBJ2-5; clone_size: .
cdr3_nt: TGTGCCAGCAGTTTAGTTCTAGCCAATGAGCAGTTCTTC; cdr3_aa: CASSLVLANEQFF; v_call: TRBV28; d_call: .; j_call: TRBJ2-1; clone_size: .
cdr3_nt: TGTGCCAGCAGTTACGGGCAGGGGTGGAAAGAGACCCAGTACTTC; cdr3_aa: CASSYGQGWKETQYF; v_call: TRBV6-5; d_call: .; j_call: TRBJ2-5; clone_size: .
cdr3_nt: TGTGCCAGCAGTCGGGGGGACGAGCAGTACTTC; cdr3_aa: CASSRGDEQYF; v_call: TRBV27; d_call: TRBD2; j_call: TRBJ2-7; clone_size: .
cdr3_nt: TGCAGCTACACCCTCCGCGGGAGGGCCGGGGCAGATACGCAGTATTTT; cdr3_aa: CSYTLRGRAGADTQYF; v_call: TRBV29-1; d_call: TRBD2; j_call: TRBJ2-3; clone_size: once
cdr3_nt: TGTGCCAGTAGTATCCTACAGGGGAACGGGGAGCTGTTTTTT; cdr3_aa: CASSILQGNGELFF; v_call: TRBV19; d_call: TRBD1; j_call: TRBJ2-2; clone_size: .
cdr3_nt: TGTGCCAGCAGTTTAAATGGCAGGGCTGAAGCTTTCTTT; cdr3_aa: CASSLNGRAEAFF; v_call: TRBV28; d_call: .; j_call: TRBJ1-1; clone_size: .
cdr3_nt: TGTGCCAGCAGCCTGGACAGCACCGGGGAGCTGTTTTTT; cdr3_aa: CASSLDSTGELFF; v_call: TRBV5-4; d_call: .; j_call: TRBJ2-2; clone_size: .
cdr3_nt: TGTGCCAGCAGTCGCCGACAGGGGTCCACATCCAATACCGAGAATGAGCAGTTCTTC; cdr3_aa: CASSRRQGSTSNTENEQFF; v_call: TRBV6-8; d_call: TRBD1; j_call: TRBJ2-1; clone_size: .
cdr3_nt: TGCAGCGTTGTAGACAGGGGGCTATCTACTGAAGCTTTCTTT; cdr3_aa: CSVVDRGLSTEAFF; v_call: TRBV29-1; d_call: TRBD1; j_call: TRBJ1-1; clone_size: .
cdr3_nt: TGTGCCAGCAGCCCAGGTATGAAGTATGAGCAGTTCTTC; cdr3_aa: CASSPGMKYEQFF; v_call: TRBV14; d_call: .; j_call: TRBJ2-1; clone_size: .
cdr3_nt: TGTGCCAGCAGCTTCCCCACCACGAAGACTAGTACAAACTACGAGCAGTACTTC; cdr3_aa: CASSFPTTKTSTNYEQYF; v_call: TRBV7-9; d_call: .; j_call: TRBJ2-7; clone_size: .
cdr3_nt: TGTGCCATCAGTGATCTAGCGGGAGGGGGGGATGAGCAGTTCTTC; cdr3_aa: CAISDLAGGGDEQFF; v_call: TRBV10-3; d_call: TRBD2; j_call: TRBJ2-1; clone_size: .